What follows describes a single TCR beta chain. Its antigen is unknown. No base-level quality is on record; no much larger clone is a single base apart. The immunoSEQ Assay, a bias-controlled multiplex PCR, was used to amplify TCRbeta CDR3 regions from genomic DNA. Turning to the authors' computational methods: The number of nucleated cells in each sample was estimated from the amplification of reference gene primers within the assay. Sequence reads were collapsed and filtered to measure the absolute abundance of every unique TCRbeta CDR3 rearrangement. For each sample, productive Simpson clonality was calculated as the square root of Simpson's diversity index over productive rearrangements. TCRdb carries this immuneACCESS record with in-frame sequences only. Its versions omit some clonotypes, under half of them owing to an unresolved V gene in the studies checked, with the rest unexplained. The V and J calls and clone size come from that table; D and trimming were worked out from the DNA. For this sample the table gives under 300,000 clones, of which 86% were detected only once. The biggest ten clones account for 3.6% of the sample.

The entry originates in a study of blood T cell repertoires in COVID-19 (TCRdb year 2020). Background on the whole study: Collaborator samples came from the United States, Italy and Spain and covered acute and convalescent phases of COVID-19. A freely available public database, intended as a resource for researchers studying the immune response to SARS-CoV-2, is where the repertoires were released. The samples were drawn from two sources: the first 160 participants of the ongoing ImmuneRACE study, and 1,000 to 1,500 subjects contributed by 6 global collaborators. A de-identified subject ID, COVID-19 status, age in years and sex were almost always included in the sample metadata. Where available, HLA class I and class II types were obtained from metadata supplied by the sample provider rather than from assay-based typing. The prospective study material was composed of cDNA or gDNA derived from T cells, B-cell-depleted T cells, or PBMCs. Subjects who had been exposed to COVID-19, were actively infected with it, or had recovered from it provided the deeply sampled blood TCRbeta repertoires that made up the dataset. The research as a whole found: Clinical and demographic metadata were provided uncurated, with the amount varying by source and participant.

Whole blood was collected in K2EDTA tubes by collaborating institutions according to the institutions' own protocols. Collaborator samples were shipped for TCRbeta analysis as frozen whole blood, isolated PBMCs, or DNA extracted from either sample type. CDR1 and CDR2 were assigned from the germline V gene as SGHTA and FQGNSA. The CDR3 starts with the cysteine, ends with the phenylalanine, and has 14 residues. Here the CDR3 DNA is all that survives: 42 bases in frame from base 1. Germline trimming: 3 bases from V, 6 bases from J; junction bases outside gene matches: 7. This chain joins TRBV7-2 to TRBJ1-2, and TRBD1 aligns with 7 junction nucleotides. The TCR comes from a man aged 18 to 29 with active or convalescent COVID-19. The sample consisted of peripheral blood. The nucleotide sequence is TGTGCCAGCAGCTTTAGGGGGCGAGGCGATGGCTACACCTTC. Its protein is CASSFRGRGDGYTF.